This T cell receptor (beta chain) was sequenced in a study of T-cell reconstitution after alpha-beta-depleted transplantation in children. The CDR3 extends over 19 amino acids. In germline, CDR1 is SGHDN, CDR2 FVKESK. V lost 2 bases to trimming and J lost 4 bases; unmatched junction nucleotides: 15. This clonotype has only a few counts. The antigen remains unidentified. General study results and limits: Several hundred rapidly expanded clones from non-depleted graft cells reportedly supplied alpha-beta T cells about two months post-transplant. Diversity of TCRbeta at day 60 was high in some patients, arising from surviving recipient T cells and thymic progenitors. By one year post-transplant, T-cell counts and diversity largely arose from T cells that were newly produced.

Researchers prepared the TCRbeta library using unique molecular identifiers, the study reports. TCRdb ran MiXCR on the PCR reads and lists one entry per CDR3 protein. Of about 440,000 distinct CDR3 sequences detected, roughly 44% appear once; the ten largest clones hold 25% to 30%. The clonotype originates from a girl aged 2 to 9 with aplastic anemia, due to receive a stem cell transplant. The chain combines TRBV14 with TRBJ2-3, with 10 positions matching TRBD2. Sequenced material: PBMCs, taken before TCRalphabeta/CD19-depleted stem cell transplant. CDR3 nucleotides: TGTGCCAGCAGCCAAAGAGCGGGAGGGCCAACTAGATTCGCAGATACGCAGTATTTT. Its translation: CASSQRAGGPTRFADTQYF.